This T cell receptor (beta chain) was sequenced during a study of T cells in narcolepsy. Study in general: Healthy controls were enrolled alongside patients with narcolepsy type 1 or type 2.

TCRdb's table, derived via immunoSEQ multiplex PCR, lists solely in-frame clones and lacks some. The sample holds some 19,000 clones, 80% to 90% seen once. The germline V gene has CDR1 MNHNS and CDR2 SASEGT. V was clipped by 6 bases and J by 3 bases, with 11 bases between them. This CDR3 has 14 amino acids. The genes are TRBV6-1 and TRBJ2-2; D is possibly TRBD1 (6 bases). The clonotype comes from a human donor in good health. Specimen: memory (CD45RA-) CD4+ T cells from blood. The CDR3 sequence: CASRKNRDTGELFF. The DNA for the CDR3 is TGTGCCAGCAGGAAAAACAGGGACACCGGGGAGCTGTTTTTT.